The 9 T cell receptor beta chains presented below share a single source sample, sequenced in a study of T cell responses to AZD1222 COVID-19 vaccine. Sequenced by immunoSEQ multiplex PCR; TCRdb stores in-frame clones only, minus some. The table has over 100,000 clones, 70% to 90% seen once. The sequenced sample was peripheral blood, obtained on day 0 of AZD1222 vaccination. The receptors shown here come from an adult in good health.

The chain joins TRBV6-4 to TRBJ2-2; D is unclear. Between the trimmed V and J ends, which lost 4 bases and 0 bases, there was a span of 6 bases. The V gene's germline CDR1 is MRHNA and CDR2 SNTAGT. This CDR3 comprises 14 residues. The CDR3 DNA sequence: TGTGCCAGCAGTGGAGGCGCGAACACCGGGGAGCTGTTTTTT. Amino acids: CASSGGANTGELFF.

The chain couples TRBV5-1 to TRBJ2-3; no definite D call. V gave up 0 bases and J gave up 0 bases, with 5 bases separating them. Germline lookup yields CDR1 SGHRS and CDR2 YFSETQ. CDR3 length: 14 amino acids. CDR3 DNA sequence: TGCGCCAGCAGCTTGGTCCAGAGCACAGATACGCAGTATTTT. Residues: CASSLVQSTDTQYF.

The chain links TRBV9 to TRBJ1-4; TRBD1 matches at 7 bases. CDR1 and CDR2 (germline): SGDLS, YYNGEE. CDR3 length: 15 residues. V gave up 4 bases and J gave up 0 bases; unmatched junction bases: 3. For the CDR3, the DNA is TGTGCCAGCAGCTTGCAGGGGGCAACTAATGAAAAACTGTTTTTT. It specifies CASSLQGATNEKLFF.

This chain uses TRBV10-3 with TRBJ2-2; 8 bases map to TRBD1. Trimming at V came to 0 bases and at J to 0 bases, leaving 9 bases not matched to a gene. This CDR3 is 19 amino acids long. Germline V gene sequence: CDR1 ENHRY, CDR2 SYGVKD. CDR3 sequence (DNA): TGTGCCATCAGTGAGTCGGGGACAGGCTATTCCCCGAACACCGGGGAGCTGTTTTTT. This translates into CAISESGTGYSPNTGELFF.

The J gene is TRBJ1-3, the V gene TRBV7-9; maybe TRBD1 (5 bases). This CDR3 is built from 17 residues. The germline V gene encodes CDR1 SEHNR and CDR2 FQNEAQ (reference sequence). V was cut by 4 bases and J by 4 bases, with 20 bases left in between. The CDR3 DNA reads as TGTGCCAGCAGCTCAAGTCCCGGGACCGGATCCGGAAACACCATATATTTT. This translates into CASSSSPGTGSGNTIYF.

The DNA of the CDR3 is TGCGCCAGCAGCTTGGAGGGGTATAGACCGACCTCTGGAAACACCATATATTTT. It translates to CASSLEGYRPTSGNTIYF. The chain recombines TRBV5-1 with TRBJ1-3; D possibly corresponds to TRBD1 (5 bases). The CDR3 has 18 amino acids. V lost 0 bases and J 0 bases, leaving 16 bases between the germline ends. Germline V gene data show CDR1 as SGHRS and CDR2 as YFSETQ.

This clone was recorded once. The V call is TRBV11-1, the J call TRBJ2-7; D possibly matches TRBD1 or TRBD2 (5 bases each). The CDR3 is 12 residues long. The ends were cut back, 5 bases at V and 0 bases at J, with 5 bases in the middle. Germline V gives CDR1 SGHAT, CDR2 FQDESV (reference sequence). CDR3 protein: CASSGGSYEQYF. Written as DNA, the CDR3 is TGTGCCAGCAGCGGGGGCTCCTACGAGCAGTACTTC.

The chain recombines TRBV30 with TRBJ2-1, with TRBD2 matching over 8 bases. Losses at the gene ends were 3 bases for V and 4 bases for J; bases not matched to a gene: 5. CDR1 is GTSNPN, CDR2 SVGIG, per germline (reference sequence). CDR3 length: 14 amino acids. CDR3 residues: CAWRSGRSYNEQFF. The DNA for the CDR3 is TGTGCCTGGAGAAGCGGGAGATCTTACAATGAGCAGTTCTTC.

The chain employs TRBV28 and TRBJ1-6; 7 bases fit TRBD1. After removal of 3 bases from V and 4 bases from J, the junction contained 6 bases not matched to a gene. In germline, CDR1 is MDHEN, CDR2 SYDVKM. This CDR3 spans 16 amino acids. The CDR3 DNA reads as TGTGCCAGCAGTTTGGCAGGGGGAAAATATAATTCACCCCTCCACTTT. This translates into CASSLAGGKYNSPLHF.